This note documents a single T cell receptor beta chain sequence. Its matching antigen is unknown. Both 60 Vbeta primers and 13 Jbeta primers went into the PCR. TCRdb's copy holds only in-frame clones and misses some; the assay was immunoSEQ multiplex PCR. This table has 200,000 to 250,000 clones, around 80% appearing once. This entry comes from a study of cytomegalovirus exposure and HLA in healthy donors. In the study overall: Some 85 million unique TCRs, all from HLA-typed donors, were included in an early release of the data. Most donors, more than 80% of a few hundred genotyped, fell in the Caucasian-associated ancestry cluster.

CDR3 size: 16 residues. The V segment lost 5 bases and the J segment 2 bases; nucleotides outside the gene matches: 6. Germline-derived CDR1 and CDR2 are SGHNT and YYREEE (reference sequence). Study-level results: On later analysis, the bulk of CMV-associated TCR beta chains appeared to be HLA-restricted. According to the study, roughly 160 TCR beta chains were cytomegalovirus-associated.

This clonotype was obtained from a young man in good health and CMV-seronegative. The chain is built from TRBV5-4 and TRBJ2-3; 12 bases fit TRBD2. Sequenced material: PBMCs. CDR3 DNA: TGTGCCAGCAGTTTGACTAGCGGGGGCAACACAGATACGCAGTATTTT. Amino acid sequence: CASSLTSGGNTDTQYF.